This T cell receptor beta chain emerged from a study of OX40 agonist ivuxolimab in advanced cancers. Study information: Earlier anti-PD-1, anti-PD-L1 or anti-CTLA-4 therapy was permitted; 40% had received some.

On cycle 4 day 1 and cycle 7 day 1, as well as at baseline, blood was sampled. Looked up from germline, CDR1 is LGHNA and CDR2 is YSLEER. The CDR3 runs 13 residues. V was cut by 1 base and J by 4 bases, with 7 bases left in between. Only in-frame clones appear in the TCRdb table, and some are missing; sequencing was by immunoSEQ multiplex PCR. The sample lists several thousand clones, approximately 73% occurring once. This TCR derives from an adult with an advanced solid tumor such as melanoma, head and neck, liver or kidney cancer. Sequencing was performed on CD4+ or CD8+ T cells sorted from blood, taken in a trial of the OX40 agonist ivuxolimab. The chain combines TRBV4-3 with TRBJ1-1; D not resolved. CDR3 bases: TGCGCCAGCAGCCAAGTGGGAGGCACTGAAGCTTTCTTT. Translated: CASSQVGGTEAFF.